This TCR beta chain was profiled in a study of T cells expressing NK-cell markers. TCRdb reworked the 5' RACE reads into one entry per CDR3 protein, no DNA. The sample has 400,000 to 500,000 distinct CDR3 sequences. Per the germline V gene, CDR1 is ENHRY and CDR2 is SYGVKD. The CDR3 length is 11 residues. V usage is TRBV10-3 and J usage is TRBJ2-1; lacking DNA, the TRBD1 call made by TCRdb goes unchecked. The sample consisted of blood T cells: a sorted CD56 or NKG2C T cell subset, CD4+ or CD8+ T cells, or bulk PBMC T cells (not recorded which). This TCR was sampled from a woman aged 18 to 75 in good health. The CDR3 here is CAISETDRQFF.